The source of this T cell receptor (beta chain) is a study of technical replicates of blood from several donors. The CDR3 contains 14 residues. V was pared by 0 bases and J by 7 bases, with 10 bases between. Per the germline V gene, CDR1 is SGHVS and CDR2 is FNYEAQ. Clones were sequenced by immunoSEQ multiplex PCR, and TCRdb holds only the in-frame ones, with some missing. The sample shows tens of thousands of clones, 96% of them seen only once. The source of this sequence is a human donor in good health. Sequenced material: T cells isolated from PBMCs. This sequence joins TRBV7-6 and TRBJ1-5; TRBD1 might be the D (5 bases). This chain's CDR3 is CASSLAGVGQPQHF. In DNA form, the CDR3 reads TGTGCCAGCAGCTTAGCAGGGGTAGGACAGCCCCAGCATTTT.